The source of this TCR beta chain is a study of shared clonotypes between healthy human individuals. General study points: A small donor pool kept down the genetic and exposure-history diversity that was represented. Clonotypes not shared had lower generation probabilities than those common to all four donors.

It was CD45RO-negative cells, positively selected for CCR7, that made up naive CD8 cells, with terminally differentiated effector memory CD45RA+ cells excluded. A note on this clone: The antigen is undetermined.

In the original processing: Owing to the provision of junction-only sequences devoid of quality scores by immunoSEQ, filtering differed. The method was immunoSEQ multiplex PCR; TCRdb's version includes in-frame clones alone and lacks a portion of them. From that table come the V and J calls and clone size; the DNA was used to work out D and trimming. Of approximately 2,200,000 clones in the sample, roughly 91% were seen once. CDR1 KGHSH and CDR2 LQKENI come from the germline V gene. CDR3 length equals 14 residues. V gave up 6 bases and J gave up 5 bases, with 17 bases separating them. The J gene is TRBJ2-7, the V gene TRBV18; tentatively, D is TRBD1 or TRBD2 (6 bases each). Material: naive CD8+ T cells from PBMCs. The sequence was obtained from a young man in good health. Some clones in this sample may be carry-over from other donors' samples. CDR3 coding DNA: TGTGCCAGCTCCCCATGGGGGGCGCTGGACGAGCAGTACTTC. Its translation is CASSPWGALDEQYF.